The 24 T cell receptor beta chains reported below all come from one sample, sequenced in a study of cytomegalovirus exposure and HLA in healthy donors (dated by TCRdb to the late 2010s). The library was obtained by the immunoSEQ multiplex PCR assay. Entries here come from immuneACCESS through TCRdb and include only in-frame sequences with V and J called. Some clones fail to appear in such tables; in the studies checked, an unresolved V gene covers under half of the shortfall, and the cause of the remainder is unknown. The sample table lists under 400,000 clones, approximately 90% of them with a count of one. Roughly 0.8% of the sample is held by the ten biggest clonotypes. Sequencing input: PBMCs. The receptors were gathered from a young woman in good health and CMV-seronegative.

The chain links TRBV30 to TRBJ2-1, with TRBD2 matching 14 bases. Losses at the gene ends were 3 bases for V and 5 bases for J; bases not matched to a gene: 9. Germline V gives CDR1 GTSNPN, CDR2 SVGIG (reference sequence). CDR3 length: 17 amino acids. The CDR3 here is CAWSQGLAGGIDNEQFF. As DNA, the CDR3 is TGTGCCTGGAGCCAAGGACTAGCGGGGGGCATAGACAATGAGCAGTTCTTC.

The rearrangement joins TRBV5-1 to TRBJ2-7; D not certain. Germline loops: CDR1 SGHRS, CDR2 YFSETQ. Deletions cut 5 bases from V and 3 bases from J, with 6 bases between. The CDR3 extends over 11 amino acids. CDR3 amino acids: CASSSDYEQYF. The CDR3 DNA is TGCGCCAGCAGTTCAGACTACGAGCAGTACTTC.

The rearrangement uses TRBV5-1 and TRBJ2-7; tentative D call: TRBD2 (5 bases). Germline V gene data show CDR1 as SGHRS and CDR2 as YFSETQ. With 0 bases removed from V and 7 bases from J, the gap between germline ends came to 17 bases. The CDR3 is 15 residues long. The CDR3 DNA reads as TGCGCCAGCAGCTTGGGGACTGCAACGGCCTGGGAGCAGTACTTC. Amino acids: CASSLGTATAWEQYF.

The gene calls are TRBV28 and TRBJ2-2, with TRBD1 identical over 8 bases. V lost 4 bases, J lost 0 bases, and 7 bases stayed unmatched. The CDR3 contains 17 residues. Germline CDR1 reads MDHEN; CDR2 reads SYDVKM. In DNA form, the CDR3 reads TGTGCCAGCAGTTCCCGCGCAGGGGGCCCGAACACCGGGGAGCTGTTTTTT. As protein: CASSSRAGGPNTGELFF.

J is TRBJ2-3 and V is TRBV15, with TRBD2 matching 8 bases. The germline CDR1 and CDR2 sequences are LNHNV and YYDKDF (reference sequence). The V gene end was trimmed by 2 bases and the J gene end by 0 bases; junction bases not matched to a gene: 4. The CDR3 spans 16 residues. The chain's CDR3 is CATSRRGGRSTDTQYF. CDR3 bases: TGTGCCACCAGCAGACGTGGCGGGAGGAGCACAGATACGCAGTATTTT.

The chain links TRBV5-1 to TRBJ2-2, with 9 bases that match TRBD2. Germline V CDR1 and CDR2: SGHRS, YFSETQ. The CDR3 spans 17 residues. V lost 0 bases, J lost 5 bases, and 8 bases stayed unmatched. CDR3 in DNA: TGCGCCAGCAGCTTGGCCGCAGTTAGCGGGAGTACCGGGGAGCTGTTTTTT. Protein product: CASSLAAVSGSTGELFF.

The CDR3 bases are TGTGCCAGCAGCTTGGCCCCGGAATTTTATCGGGGTGGCTACACCTTC. Protein product: CASSLAPEFYRGGYTF. The rearrangement joins TRBV5-4 to TRBJ1-2; D is ambiguous. The CDR3 is 16 amino acids. Per germline, CDR1 SGHNT and CDR2 YYREEE (reference sequence). The V end was cut by 0 bases, the J end by 7 bases, with 19 bases between.

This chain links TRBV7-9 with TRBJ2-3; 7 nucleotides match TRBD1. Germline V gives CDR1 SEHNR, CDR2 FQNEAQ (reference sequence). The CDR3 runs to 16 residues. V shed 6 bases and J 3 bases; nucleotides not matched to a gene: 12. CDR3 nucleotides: TGTGCCAGCAGTCACAGACAGGGTGGGTGGACAGATACGCAGTATTTT. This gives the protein CASSHRQGGWTDTQYF.

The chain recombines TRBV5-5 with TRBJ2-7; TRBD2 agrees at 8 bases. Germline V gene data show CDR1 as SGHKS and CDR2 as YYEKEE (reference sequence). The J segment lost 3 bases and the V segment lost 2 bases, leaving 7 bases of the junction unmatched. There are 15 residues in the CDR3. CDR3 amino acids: CASSFGLAGVYEQYF. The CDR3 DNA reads TGTGCCAGCAGCTTTGGCCTAGCGGGCGTCTACGAGCAGTACTTC.

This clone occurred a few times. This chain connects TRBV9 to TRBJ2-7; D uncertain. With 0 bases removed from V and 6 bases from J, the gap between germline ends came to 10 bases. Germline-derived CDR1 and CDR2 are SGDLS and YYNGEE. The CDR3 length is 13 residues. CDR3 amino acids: CASSVEPHSEQYF. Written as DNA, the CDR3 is TGTGCCAGCAGCGTAGAGCCCCATAGCGAGCAGTACTTC.

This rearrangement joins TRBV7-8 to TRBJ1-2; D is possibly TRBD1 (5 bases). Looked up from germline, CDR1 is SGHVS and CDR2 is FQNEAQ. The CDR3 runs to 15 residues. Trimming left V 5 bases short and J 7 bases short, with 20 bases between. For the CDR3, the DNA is TGTGCCAGCAGCCCCGGAGGGGAACTCACGGGTGGCTACACCTTC. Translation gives CASSPGGELTGGYTF.

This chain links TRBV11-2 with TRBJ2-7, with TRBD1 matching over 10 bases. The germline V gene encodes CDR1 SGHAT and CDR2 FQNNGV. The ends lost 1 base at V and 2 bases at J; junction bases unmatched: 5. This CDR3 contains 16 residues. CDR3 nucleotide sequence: TGTGCCAGCAGCTTAGCGAGGGGACAGGGGACCTACGAGCAGTACTTC. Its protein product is CASSLARGQGTYEQYF.

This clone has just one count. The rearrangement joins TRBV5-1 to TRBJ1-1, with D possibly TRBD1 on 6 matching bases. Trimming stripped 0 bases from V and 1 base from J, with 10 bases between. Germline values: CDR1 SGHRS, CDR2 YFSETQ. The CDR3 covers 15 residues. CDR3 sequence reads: CASSLVDRRNTEAFF. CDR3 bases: TGCGCCAGCAGCTTGGTGGACAGAAGGAACACTGAAGCTTTCTTT.

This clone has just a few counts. The CDR3 sequence: CASSSRQGVSGNTIYF. The DNA of the CDR3 is TGCGCCAGCAGCTCTCGTCAGGGGGTGTCTGGAAACACCATATATTTT. This rearrangement joins TRBV4-1 to TRBJ1-3, with TRBD1 matching over 7 bases. CDR3 size: 16 residues. CDR1 is MGHRA and CDR2 is YSYEKL in the germline V gene. V lost 5 bases, J lost 1 base, and 8 bases stayed unmatched.

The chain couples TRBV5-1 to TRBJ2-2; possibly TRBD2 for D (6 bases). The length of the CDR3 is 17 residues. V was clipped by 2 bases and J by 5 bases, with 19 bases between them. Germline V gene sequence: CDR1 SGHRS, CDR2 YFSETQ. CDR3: CASSLVTGTRGTGELFF. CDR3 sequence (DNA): TGCGCCAGCAGCTTAGTAACCGGGACTCGTGGTACCGGGGAGCTGTTTTTT. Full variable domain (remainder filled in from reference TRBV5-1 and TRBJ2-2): KAGVTQTPRYLIKTRGQQVTLSCSPISGHRSVSWYQQTPGQGLQFLFEYFSETQRNKGNFPGRFSGRQFSNSRSEMNVSTLELGDSALYLCASSLVTGTRGTGELFFGEGSRLTVL.

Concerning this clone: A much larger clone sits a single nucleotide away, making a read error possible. The CDR3 DNA reads TGTGCCAGCAGCTTAGGACCAGGGAATGGCTACACCTTC. Its protein is CASSLGPGNGYTF. The V gene is TRBV11-2, the J gene TRBJ1-2, with D tentatively TRBD1 (5 bases). Trimming removed 1 base from V and 6 bases from J, with 9 bases in between. Germline values: CDR1 SGHAT, CDR2 FQNNGV. This CDR3 is built from 13 residues.

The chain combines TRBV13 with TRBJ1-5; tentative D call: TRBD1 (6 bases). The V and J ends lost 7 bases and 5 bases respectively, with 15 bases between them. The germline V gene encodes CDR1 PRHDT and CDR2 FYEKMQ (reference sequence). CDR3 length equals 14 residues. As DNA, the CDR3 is TGTGCCAGCACCCGTGGCGGGGGCCATCAGCCCCAGCATTTT. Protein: CASTRGGGHQPQHF.

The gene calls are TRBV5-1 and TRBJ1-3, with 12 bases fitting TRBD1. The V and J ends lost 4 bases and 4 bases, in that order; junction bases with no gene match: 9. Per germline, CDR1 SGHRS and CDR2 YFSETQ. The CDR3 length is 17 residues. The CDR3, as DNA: TGCGCCAGCAGCCCCGGGACAGGGGGCAACATAGGAAACACCATATATTTT. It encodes CASSPGTGGNIGNTIYF.

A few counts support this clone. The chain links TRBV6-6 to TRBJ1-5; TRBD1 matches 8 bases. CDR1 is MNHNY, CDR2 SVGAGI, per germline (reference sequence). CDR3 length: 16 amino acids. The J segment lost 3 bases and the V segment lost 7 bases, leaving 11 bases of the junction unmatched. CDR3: CASIQGGTGLNQPQHF. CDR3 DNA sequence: TGTGCCAGCATACAGGGGGGGACAGGACTCAATCAGCCCCAGCATTTT.

The CDR3 protein is CASSLEGPEQFF. As DNA, the CDR3 is TGTGCCAGCAGCTTAGAGGGGCCCGAGCAGTTCTTC. The rearrangement joins TRBV11-2 to TRBJ2-1; possible D gene TRBD1, 5 bases. V lost 0 bases, J lost 10 bases, and 7 bases lay in between. There are 12 residues in the CDR3. From germline, CDR1 is SGHAT and CDR2 FQNNGV.

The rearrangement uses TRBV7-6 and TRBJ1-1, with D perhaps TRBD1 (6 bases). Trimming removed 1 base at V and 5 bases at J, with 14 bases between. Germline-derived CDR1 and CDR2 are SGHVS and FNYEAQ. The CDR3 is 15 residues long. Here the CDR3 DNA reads TGTGCCAGCAGCTTAGTTTCAGGGAGGGGGACTGAAGCTTTCTTT. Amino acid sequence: CASSLVSGRGTEAFF.

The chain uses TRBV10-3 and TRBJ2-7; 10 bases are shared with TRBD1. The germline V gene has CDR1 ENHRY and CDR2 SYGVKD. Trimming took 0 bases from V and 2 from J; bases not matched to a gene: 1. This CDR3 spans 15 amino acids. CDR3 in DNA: TGTGCCATCAGTGAGTCAGGGACAGGGGCCTACGAGCAGTACTTC. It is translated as CAISESGTGAYEQYF.

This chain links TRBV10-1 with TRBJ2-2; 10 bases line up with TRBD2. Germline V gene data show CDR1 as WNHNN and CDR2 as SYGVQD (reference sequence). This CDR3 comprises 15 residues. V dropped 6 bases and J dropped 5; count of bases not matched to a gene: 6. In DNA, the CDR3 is TGCGCCAGCAGCCGGACTAGCGGACATACCGGGGAGCTGTTTTTT. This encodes CASSRTSGHTGELFF.

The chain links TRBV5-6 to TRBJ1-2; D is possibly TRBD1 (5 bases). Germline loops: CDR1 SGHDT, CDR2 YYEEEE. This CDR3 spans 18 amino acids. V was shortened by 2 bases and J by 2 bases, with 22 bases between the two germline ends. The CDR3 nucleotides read TGTGCCAGCAGCTTCAACAAAATGACAGCTTATATAAACTATGGCTACACCTTC. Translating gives CASSFNKMTAYINYGYTF. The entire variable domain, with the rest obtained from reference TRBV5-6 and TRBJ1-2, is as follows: DAGVTQSPTHLIKTRGQQVTLRCSPKSGHDTVSWYQQALGQGPQFIFQYYEEEERQRGNFPDRFSGHQFPNYSSELNVNALLLGDSALYLCASSFNKMTAYINYGYTFGSGTRLTVV.